Following are 26 T cell receptor beta chains from one sample sequenced in a study of CD8+ T cells in alopecia areata. The authors extracted RNA and reverse transcribed it into cDNA as the sequencing template. Produced via immunoSEQ multiplex PCR; TCRdb's table is partial and in-frame only. In the table there are more than 95,000 clones, approximately 60% of which are singletons. Treatment meaning: oral pan-JAK inhibitor, 5-10 mg twice daily. This material consisted of CD4+ T cells sorted from blood, taken at week 4, from a patient treated with tofacitinib. All receptors come from a human donor with alopecia areata.

The J gene is TRBJ2-5, the V gene TRBV18, with unresolved D. The germline V gene encodes CDR1 KGHSH and CDR2 LQKENI. V was pared by 5 bases and J by 3 bases, with 4 bases between. There are 11 residues in the CDR3. The CDR3 nucleotides are TGTGCCAGCTCAGACGAAGAGACCCAGTACTTC. Amino acids: CASSDEETQYF.

V gene TRBV7-3 combines with J gene TRBJ2-5, with TRBD2 identical over 7 bases. With V trimmed by 2 bases and J by 6 bases, 9 bases remained unmatched. Germline CDR1 reads SGHTA; CDR2 reads FQGTGA. The CDR3 consists of 15 residues. The CDR3 region is CASSLSGGSTQTQYF. In DNA, the CDR3 is TGTGCCAGCAGCTTATCCGGCGGGAGTACCCAGACCCAGTACTTC.

Only a few counts were recorded for this clone. The V gene is TRBV5-6, the J gene TRBJ2-6; possibly TRBD1 for D (5 bases). The V gene lost 2 bases and the J gene lost 0 bases, with 9 bases spanning the gap. CDR3 length equals 16 residues. Germline CDR1 SGHDT, CDR2 YYEEEE. The CDR3 here is CASSFLQGSGANVLTF. In nucleotides, the CDR3 is TGTGCCAGCAGCTTTCTTCAGGGCTCTGGGGCCAACGTCCTGACTTTC. The variable domain in full, with the rest retrieved from reference TRBV5-6 and TRBJ2-6, is DAGVTQSPTHLIKTRGQQVTLRCSPKSGHDTVSWYQQALGQGPQFIFQYYEEEERQRGNFPDRFSGHQFPNYSSELNVNALLLGDSALYLCASSFLQGSGANVLTFGAGSRLTVL.

This clone has just a few counts. V and J are TRBV5-1 and TRBJ2-7; D possibly corresponds to TRBD2 (5 bases). This CDR3 is built from 13 residues. Trimming pared 2 bases from V and 3 bases from J, leaving 9 bases between. CDR1 and CDR2 from the germline V gene are SGHRS and YFSETQ. The CDR3 reads CASSFLADYEQYF. The CDR3 DNA is TGCGCCAGCAGCTTCCTAGCAGACTACGAGCAGTACTTC.

There are many counts of this clone. The chain couples TRBV10-3 to TRBJ2-3; 10 bases agree with TRBD1. CDR3 length: 12 residues. Unmatched junction bases numbered 0, after V lost 6 bases and J lost 6 bases. Per germline, CDR1 ENHRY and CDR2 SYGVKD. The chain's CDR3 is CAIRGQGDTQYF. CDR3 bases: TGTGCCATCAGGGGACAGGGGGATACGCAGTATTTT.

Points on this clone: Additional DNA sequences in this sample encode the identical CDR3. This chain joins TRBV2 and TRBJ2-5; D uncertain. The germline gives CDR1 SNHLY, CDR2 FYNNEI. The V gene lost 4 bases and the J gene lost 5 bases, with 2 bases spanning the gap. The CDR3 is made up of 10 amino acids. In DNA, the CDR3 is TGTGCCAGCAGTGTGGAGACCCAGTACTTC. It yields the protein CASSVETQYF.

The chain carries TRBV7-7 and TRBJ2-5, with D tentatively TRBD2 (5 bases). Trimming took off 3 bases at V and 2 bases at J, with 13 bases between the two ends. From germline, CDR1 is SSHAT and CDR2 FNYEAQ (reference sequence). The CDR3 contains 15 residues. The CDR3: CASSFTQDLQETQYF. CDR3 DNA sequence: TGTGCCAGCAGCTTTACCCAGGACTTACAAGAGACCCAGTACTTC.

V and J are TRBV27 and TRBJ2-5; D is unclear. This CDR3 spans 17 amino acids. CDR1 is MNHEY, CDR2 SMNVEV, per germline (reference sequence). The V and J ends lost 5 bases and 2 bases respectively, with 21 bases between them. CDR3 in DNA: TGTGCCAGCAGTCCTGAGTCTTGGATCGTTGGTCAAGAGACCCAGTACTTC. Protein product: CASSPESWIVGQETQYF.

V usage is TRBV5-1 and J usage is TRBJ1-4, with no clear D. With 2 bases removed from V and 0 bases from J, the gap between germline ends came to 8 bases. Germline CDR1 SGHRS, CDR2 YFSETQ. The CDR3 contains 15 residues. As DNA, the CDR3 is TGCGCCAGCAGCTTTGCCGTTGCAACTAATGAAAAACTGTTTTTT. Its translation: CASSFAVATNEKLFF.

The chain links TRBV7-2 to TRBJ2-1; tentatively, D is TRBD2 (5 bases). Germline V gene lookup returns CDR1 SGHTA and CDR2 FQGNSA. The CDR3 is 13 amino acids. Trimming removed 1 base from V and 15 bases from J, with 16 bases in between. The chain's CDR3 is CASSLDLAGMWFF. The CDR3 nucleotides are TGTGCCAGCAGCTTAGACCTGGCGGGCATGTGGTTCTTC.

In this sample, this clone turned up once. The chain couples TRBV19 to TRBJ2-2; 8 bases match TRBD1. The CDR3 spans 14 residues. Germline assignment: CDR1 LNHDA and CDR2 SQIVND (reference sequence). V lost 9 bases and J lost 3; bases outside the gene matches: 6. DNA of the CDR3: TGTGCCAGCTACCCACAGGGGGACACCGGGGAGCTGTTTTTT. This codes for CASYPQGDTGELFF.

This chain joins TRBV10-3 and TRBJ1-1, with D hard to call. The CDR3 sequence is 12 residues long. Deletions cut 4 bases from V and 7 bases from J, with 10 bases between. Germline lookup yields CDR1 ENHRY and CDR2 SYGVKD. CDR3 nucleotides: TGTGCCATCAGTGGTTCAGTTAGTGAAGCTTTCTTT. Its translation: CAISGSVSEAFF.

The chain's CDR3 is CAWSNWARGGNEQFF. The CDR3 DNA sequence: TGTGCCTGGAGTAACTGGGCCCGGGGGGGGAATGAGCAGTTCTTC. This chain links TRBV30 with TRBJ2-1, with TRBD2 matching 8 bases. CDR3 length: 15 residues. The V and J ends lost 2 bases and 7 bases, in that order; junction bases with no gene match: 10. Germline V lookup: CDR1 GTSNPN, CDR2 SVGIG (reference sequence).

The DNA for the CDR3 is TGTGCCATCACCCGGGACACGAATTCCTACGAGCAGTACTTC. Translating it yields CAITRDTNSYEQYF. This chain links TRBV10-3 with TRBJ2-7; possible D gene TRBD1, 6 bases. V lost 7 bases and J 1 base, leaving 14 bases between the germline ends. This CDR3 contains 14 residues. Germline V lookup: CDR1 ENHRY, CDR2 SYGVKD.

The chain couples TRBV27 to TRBJ2-7, with a tentative D call TRBD2 (6 bases). Per the germline V gene, CDR1 is MNHEY and CDR2 is SMNVEV (reference sequence). CDR3 length: 16 amino acids. V shed 5 bases and J shed 1 base, with 18 bases lying between them. CDR3: CASSPRRIAGSYEQYF. CDR3 in DNA: TGTGCCAGCAGTCCCCGGAGGATCGCGGGGTCCTACGAGCAGTACTTC.

This sequence joins TRBV21-1 and TRBJ2-5; the DNA was not compared with TRBD1, the D call given in the table. TRBV21-1 is a pseudogene segment. There are 13 residues in the CDR3. As DNA, the CDR3 is TGTGCCAGCAGCCAGGGACAGCAAGAGACCCAGTACTTC. Translated: CASSQGQQETQYF.

The V gene is TRBV29-1, the J gene TRBJ2-1, with D perhaps TRBD2 (5 bases). In germline, CDR1 is SQVTM, CDR2 ANQGSEA. The V gene lost 4 bases and the J gene lost 3 bases, with 10 bases spanning the gap. This CDR3 contains 13 residues. CDR3 sequence reads: CSVVEGSYNEQFF. Here the CDR3 DNA reads TGCAGCGTTGTAGAGGGCAGCTACAATGAGCAGTTCTTC.

V is TRBV7-8 and J is TRBJ2-7, with 7 bases lining up with TRBD2. The CDR3 is made up of 16 amino acids. Losses at the gene ends were 5 bases for V and 4 bases for J; bases not matched to a gene: 14. From germline, CDR1 is SGHVS and CDR2 FQNEAQ. Here the CDR3 DNA reads TGTGCCAGCAGCCCCCAGGCTAGCGGACGTTCGTACGAGCAGTACTTC. This codes for CASSPQASGRSYEQYF.

This chain links TRBV5-1 with TRBJ1-6, with D perhaps TRBD1 (6 bases). The germline V gene encodes CDR1 SGHRS and CDR2 YFSETQ. The CDR3 covers 15 residues. Trimming pared 0 bases from V and 6 bases from J, leaving 10 bases between. The CDR3 coding sequence is TGCGCCAGCAGCTTGGAAGGGGGAAGTAATTCACCCCTCCACTTT. Amino acid sequence: CASSLEGGSNSPLHF.

The V call is TRBV5-1, the J call TRBJ2-6; D is unresolved. V was shortened by 0 bases and J by 0 bases, with 4 bases between the two germline ends. The germline V gene has CDR1 SGHRS and CDR2 YFSETQ. The CDR3 is 15 residues long. CDR3 coding DNA: TGCGCCAGCAGCTTGGCTGTCTCTGGGGCCAACGTCCTGACTTTC. It encodes CASSLAVSGANVLTF. Full variable domain (remainder filled in from reference TRBV5-1 and TRBJ2-6): KAGVTQTPRYLIKTRGQQVTLSCSPISGHRSVSWYQQTPGQGLQFLFEYFSETQRNKGNFPGRFSGRQFSNSRSEMNVSTLELGDSALYLCASSLAVSGANVLTFGAGSRLTVL.

DNA of the CDR3: TGTGCCAGCAGCTTGGTAGGACAGAACACTGAAGCTTTCTTT. This gives the protein CASSLVGQNTEAFF. The rearrangement uses TRBV5-4 and TRBJ1-1; D perhaps matches TRBD1 (5 bases). CDR3 length: 14 residues. V lost 0 bases to trimming and J lost 1 base, with 7 bases between them. The germline gives CDR1 SGHNT, CDR2 YYREEE (reference sequence).

This chain joins TRBV29-1 and TRBJ1-2, with D unresolved. V shed 1 base and J shed 4 bases, with 10 bases lying between them. CDR1 is SQVTM and CDR2 is ANQGSEA in the germline V gene. The CDR3 totals 13 residues. CDR3 nucleotide sequence: TGCAGCGTTGAAGTGAGGAGAGCCTATGGCTACACCTTC. Protein product: CSVEVRRAYGYTF.

A few counts support this clone. The chain recombines TRBV7-2 with TRBJ2-1, with 8 bases lining up with TRBD1. CDR3 length equals 14 residues. J was trimmed by 10 bases and V by 2 bases; bases with no gene match: 7. The V gene's germline CDR1 is SGHTA and CDR2 FQGNSA. The CDR3 DNA sequence: TGTGCCAGCAGCTTAAAGACAGGGGTGGGGGAGCAGTTCTTC. Its protein is CASSLKTGVGEQFF.

This clone has just a few counts. V is TRBV23-1 and J is TRBJ1-5, with D tentatively TRBD1 (5 bases). TRBV23-1 is labeled an ORF, and its function is uncertain. Deletions cut 5 bases from V and 5 bases from J, with 19 bases between. There are 16 residues in the CDR3. The CDR3 nucleotides read TGCGCCAGCAGTTTTCGGGACGGCGGGGGACATCAGCCCCAGCATTTT. It specifies CASSFRDGGGHQPQHF.

DNA for the CDR3: TGTGCCACCTGGGAAGAAGGCACTGAAGCTTTCTTT. Protein sequence: CATWEEGTEAFF. The chain employs TRBV10-3 and TRBJ1-1; D not resolved. The V and J ends lost 10 bases and 4 bases respectively, with 13 bases between them. CDR1 ENHRY and CDR2 SYGVKD come from the germline V gene. There are 12 residues in the CDR3.

The rearrangement joins TRBV19 to TRBJ2-2, with 7 positions matching TRBD2. Germline V CDR1 and CDR2: LNHDA, SQIVND (reference sequence). This CDR3 has 17 amino acids. The V segment lost 3 bases and the J segment 0 bases; nucleotides outside the gene matches: 7. CDR3 sequence: CASSISSGAANTGELFF. For the CDR3, the DNA is TGTGCCAGTAGTATTTCTAGCGGAGCCGCGAACACCGGGGAGCTGTTTTTT.